This T cell receptor (beta chain) came from a study of control samples from healthy donors and cancer patients. The CDR3 sequence is 16 residues long. The V gene's germline CDR1 is ENHRY and CDR2 SYGVKD. Trimming cost V 5 bases and J 0 bases; bases outside gene matches: 3. The assay was immunoSEQ multiplex PCR, and TCRdb's table has in-frame clones only and misses some. The sample has over 80,000 clones, 75% to 95% seen once. This clonotype was sampled from a man aged 30 to 45 in good health. The J gene is TRBJ2-1, the V gene TRBV10-3; 11 nucleotides line up with TRBD2. The sample comprised blood. In DNA, the CDR3 is TGTGCCATCAGTAGGGGGACTAGCGGCTCCTACAATGAGCAGTTCTTC. As protein: CAISRGTSGSYNEQFF.